The subject of this entry is one T cell receptor (beta chain). The data were obtained in a study of spatial heterogeneity in lung cancer. Trimming pared 1 base from V and 2 bases from J, leaving 9 bases between. Germline lookup yields CDR1 LGHNA and CDR2 YNFKEQ. CDR3 length: 15 amino acids. TCRdb reprocessed the 5' RACE reads with MiXCR, giving one entry per CDR3 protein. In the table there are 35,000 to 55,000 distinct CDR3 sequences, about 23% of which are singletons. Sample time point: blood at routine non-recurrence follow-up after resection. The gene calls are TRBV4-2 and TRBJ1-5; D gene uncertain. Sequencing used PBMCs, obtained at follow-up. The TCR comes from a female donor with early-stage non-small cell lung cancer. This CDR3 reads CASSQVGPGNQPQHF. CDR3 in DNA: TGTGCCAGCAGCCAAGTTGGGCCGGGCAATCAGCCCCAGCATTTT.